This T cell receptor beta chain was found in a study of blood T cell repertoires in COVID-19 (dated by TCRdb to between 2020 and 2021). Notes on the research overall: The collaborator samples originated in the United States, Italy and Spain and spanned the acute and convalescent phases of COVID-19. Sample metadata almost always included a de-identified subject ID, COVID-19 status, age in years and sex. The material from the prospective study consisted of cDNA or gDNA derived from T cells, B-cell-depleted T cells, or PBMCs. The samples were drawn from the first 160 participants of the ongoing ImmuneRACE study and from 1,254 subjects provided by 6 global collaborators. The dataset comprised deeply sampled blood TCRbeta repertoires from subjects exposed to, actively infected with, or recovered from COVID-19. HLA class I and class II types, where available, came from metadata supplied by the sample provider rather than from assay-based typing. The repertoires were made available in a free public database intended to serve as a resource for research on the immune response to SARS-CoV-2. Overall study results and their limits: The amount of clinical and demographic metadata varied by source and participant and was provided uncurated.

Participants in the prospective study were aged roughly 18 to 90 years, lived in some 24 United States geographic areas, and enrolled through a virtual design. In the prospective study, cohorts were assigned on the basis of participant-reported clinical history obtained from a screening survey and a study questionnaire. For ImmuneRACE Cohort 3, a participant was defined as recovered based on two consecutive negative NP/OP PCR tests, clearance by a healthcare professional, or resolution of symptoms. In the prospective study, whole blood, serum and a nasopharyngeal or oropharyngeal swab were collected from each participant by mobile phlebotomists. Participants in the prospective study had the option to provide additional blood draws and questionnaires over a roughly two-month period. Prospective study blood samples were shipped either frozen or at room temperature before DNA extraction. Reading the germline V gene gives CDR1 SGDLS and CDR2 YYNGEE. Including cysteine and phenylalanine, the CDR3 has 16 amino acids. Of the read, only the CDR3 DNA is kept; its 48 bases are in frame from base 1. At the junction V is shortened by 3 bases and J by 0 bases, with 13 bases in between.

As concerns this clone: Its binding antigen is unknown. The input lacks base qualities; no much larger clone sits a single base away.

TCRbeta CDR3 regions were amplified from genomic DNA by means of the immunoSEQ Assay, a bias-controlled multiplex PCR. The paper's data handling went like this. The number of nucleated cells in each sample was estimated by amplification of reference gene primers within the assay. Sequence reads were collapsed and filtered to measure the absolute abundance of every unique TCRbeta CDR3 rearrangement. Productive Simpson clonality was computed per sample as the square root of Simpson's diversity index over productive rearrangements. What TCRdb holds here is the immuneACCESS table cut down to in-frame rearrangements. Part of the clones is not present; checked against another copy, under half of the missing clones reflect an unresolved V gene, and the others are unexplained. That table furnishes V, J and clone size, whereas the DNA furnished D and trimming. The sample yields roughly 250,000 clones; about 89% were counted once. The ten largest make up roughly 8.6% of the sample.

The chain was built from TRBV9 and TRBJ1-5, and perhaps TRBD1 as D gene, on 6 matching bases. The receptor was isolated from a man in his forties or fifties who had recovered from COVID-19. The sequenced sample consisted of PBMCs or T cells enriched from blood (not recorded which). The CDR3 has the sequence CASSAGTGSSNQPQHF. The sequenced DNA: TGTGCCAGCAGCGCAGGAACAGGGTCTAGCAATCAGCCCCAGCATTTT.